Shown below are 10 T cell receptor beta chains from a single sample sequenced in a study of T cell responses to AZD1222 COVID-19 vaccine. Generated by immunoSEQ multiplex PCR, the TCRdb table keeps only in-frame clones and is missing some. The sample lists 120,000 to 150,000 clones, over 85% occurring once. The material was peripheral blood, obtained on day 0 of AZD1222 vaccination. The source of these receptors is an adult in good health.

The genes are TRBV14 and TRBJ1-5; possibly TRBD1 for D (5 bases). This CDR3 comprises 13 residues. Trimming took 3 bases from V and 10 from J, leaving 13 bases between them. The germline V gene encodes CDR1 SGHDN and CDR2 FVKESK. CDR3 sequence reads: CASSHGARDPQHF. CDR3 bases: TGTGCCAGCAGCCATGGGGCCAGGGATCCCCAGCATTTT. Using reference TRBV14 and TRBJ1-5 for the parts outside the CDR3, the full variable domain is EAGVTQFPSHSVIEKGQTVTLRCDPISGHDNLYWYRRVMGKEIKFLLHFVKESKQDESGMPNNRFLAERTGGTYSTLKVQPAELEDSGVYFCASSHGARDPQHFGDGTRLSIL.

V is TRBV27 and J is TRBJ1-2, with D perhaps matching TRBD1 (6 bases). The CDR3 runs 14 residues. V was shortened by 2 bases and J by 0 bases, with 7 bases between the two germline ends. Germline V gene data show CDR1 as MNHEY and CDR2 as SMNVEV (reference sequence). CDR3 region: CASSLAGANYGYTF. In DNA, the CDR3 is TGTGCCAGCAGTTTAGCAGGGGCTAACTATGGCTACACCTTC.

The V and J genes are TRBV7-2 and TRBJ1-1; D uncertain. This CDR3 has 15 residues. The ends were cut back, 1 base at V and 4 bases at J, with 13 bases in the middle. Germline V gene data show CDR1 as SGHTA and CDR2 as FQGNSA. The CDR3, as DNA: TGTGCCAGCAGCTTAGGCAGGTCAGTAACCACTGAAGCTTTCTTT. This gives the protein CASSLGRSVTTEAFF.

The CDR3 loop reads CATSPTGTSNQPQHF. The CDR3 DNA follows: TGTGCCACCAGTCCGACAGGGACGAGCAATCAGCCCCAGCATTTT. This chain connects TRBV24-1 to TRBJ1-5, with 7 bases that match TRBD1. J gave up 1 base and V 6 bases, and 5 bases lay outside the gene matches. Germline CDR1 reads KGHDR; CDR2 reads SFDVKD. The CDR3 contains 15 residues.

The rearrangement links TRBV7-9 to TRBJ1-1; D is ambiguous. Germline V gene sequence: CDR1 SEHNR, CDR2 FQNEAQ (reference sequence). The CDR3 totals 13 residues. V was shortened by 5 bases and J by 7 bases, with 14 bases between the two germline ends. The chain's CDR3 is CASSPGCRVEAFF. The CDR3 DNA is TGTGCCAGCAGCCCCGGATGTAGAGTTGAAGCTTTCTTT.

V usage is TRBV7-9 and J usage is TRBJ2-7; no reliable D call. V was pared by 3 bases and J by 4 bases, with 4 bases between. The CDR3 contains 11 residues. CDR1 is SEHNR, CDR2 FQNEAQ, per germline (reference sequence). CDR3 in amino acids: CASSFRYEQYF. CDR3 DNA: TGTGCCAGCAGCTTTCGATACGAGCAGTACTTC.

Of note for this clone: In the same sample, other DNA sequences code for this CDR3. The chain uses TRBV7-3 and TRBJ1-1, with a possible D match to TRBD1 (6 bases). The CDR3 extends over 14 amino acids. Trimming pared 3 bases from V and 2 bases from J, leaving 10 bases between. Per germline, CDR1 SGHTA and CDR2 FQGTGA. The CDR3 protein is CASSLKGGNTEAFF. CDR3 sequence (DNA): TGTGCCAGCAGCTTGAAAGGGGGTAACACTGAAGCTTTCTTT. The full variable domain, in which reference TRBV7-3 and TRBJ1-1 provide the parts outside the CDR3, is GAGVSQTPSNKVTEKGKYVELRCDPISGHTALYWYRQSLGQGPEFLIYFQGTGAADDSGLPNDRFFAVRPEGSVSTLKIQRTERGDSAVYLCASSLKGGNTEAFFGQGTRLTVV.

This rearrangement joins TRBV6-5 to TRBJ1-1, with unresolved D. CDR3 length: 13 amino acids. Germline CDR1 is MNHEY and CDR2 is SVGAGI. Trimming pared 0 bases from V and 5 bases from J, leaving 7 bases between. The CDR3 is CASSYSTETEAFF. In DNA, the CDR3 is TGTGCCAGCAGTTACTCGACTGAGACTGAAGCTTTCTTT.

This chain links TRBV14 with TRBJ2-5; tentatively, D is TRBD2 (5 bases). Germline CDR1 SGHDN, CDR2 FVKESK. Deletions cut 1 base from V and 3 bases from J, with 9 bases between. This CDR3 region has 14 residues. This chain's CDR3 is CASSQVPGKETQYF. The CDR3 nucleotides are TGTGCCAGCAGCCAAGTTCCGGGGAAAGAGACCCAGTACTTC. Full variable domain (missing parts from reference TRBV14 and TRBJ2-5): EAGVTQFPSHSVIEKGQTVTLRCDPISGHDNLYWYRRVMGKEIKFLLHFVKESKQDESGMPNNRFLAERTGGTYSTLKVQPAELEDSGVYFCASSQVPGKETQYFGPGTRLLVL.

There are a few counts of this clone. The chain combines TRBV6-6 with TRBJ2-7; D might be TRBD2 (7 bases). Germline V CDR1 and CDR2: MNHNY, SVGAGI (reference sequence). The CDR3 spans 15 residues. Between the trimmed V and J ends, which lost 6 bases and 0 bases, there was a span of 15 bases. CDR3 sequence: CASRGGQGSSYEQYF. The DNA for the CDR3 is TGTGCCAGCAGGGGGGGGCAGGGAAGCTCCTACGAGCAGTACTTC.